This T cell receptor (beta chain) was identified in a study of T cell responses to AZD1222 COVID-19 vaccine. Libraries were prepared by immunoSEQ multiplex PCR; TCRdb keeps only in-frame clonotypes and omits some of them. The top ten clones hold 2.6% of a sample with 150,000 to 200,000 clones, 90% to 95% of them seen once. Study-wide points: Donors skewed white British and female; clonal diversity was possibly underestimated. Increased Spike-specific TCR breadth and depth were observed after two AZD1222 doses. Repertoires were collected only later (after the peak T cell response had occurred). Reportedly, close to half of spike-specific TCRs are directed against unmutated variant regions.

Trimming shortened V by 1 base and J by 9 bases, and 7 bases separated the two germline ends. This CDR3 spans 12 amino acids. Germline-derived CDR1 and CDR2 are SGHAT and FQDESV (reference sequence). This clone was counted a few times. The antigen is not known. The sequence derives from an adult in good health. The rearrangement joins TRBV11-1 to TRBJ2-1, with no clear D. The source was peripheral blood, collected on day 0 of AZD1222 vaccination. The CDR3 sequence: CASSLESGEQFF. CDR3 in DNA: TGTGCCAGCAGCTTAGAATCGGGTGAGCAGTTCTTC.